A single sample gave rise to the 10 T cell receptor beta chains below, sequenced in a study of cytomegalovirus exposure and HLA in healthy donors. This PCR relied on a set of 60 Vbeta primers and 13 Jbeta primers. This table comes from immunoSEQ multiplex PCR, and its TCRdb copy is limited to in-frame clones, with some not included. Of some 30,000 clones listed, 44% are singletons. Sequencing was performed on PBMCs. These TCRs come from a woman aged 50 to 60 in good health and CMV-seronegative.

This chain's CDR3 is CASRTPKVETQYF. The CDR3 DNA is TGTGCCAGCAGAACTCCCAAAGTAGAGACCCAGTACTTC. The rearrangement uses TRBV6-6 and TRBJ2-5; D remains unclear. CDR3 length equals 13 residues. Deletions cut 6 bases from V and 4 bases from J, with 12 bases between. Germline V lookup: CDR1 MNHNY, CDR2 SVGAGI (reference sequence).

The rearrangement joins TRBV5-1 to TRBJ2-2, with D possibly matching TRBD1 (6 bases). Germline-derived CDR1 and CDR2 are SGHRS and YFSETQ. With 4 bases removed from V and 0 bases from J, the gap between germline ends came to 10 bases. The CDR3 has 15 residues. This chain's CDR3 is CASSRGDTNTGELFF. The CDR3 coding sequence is TGCGCCAGCAGCCGAGGGGACACGAACACCGGGGAGCTGTTTTTT.

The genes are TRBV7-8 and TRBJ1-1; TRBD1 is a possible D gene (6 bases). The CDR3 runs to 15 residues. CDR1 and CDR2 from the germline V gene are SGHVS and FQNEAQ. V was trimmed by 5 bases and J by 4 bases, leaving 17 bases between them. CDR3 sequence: CASSRSTGLGTEAFF. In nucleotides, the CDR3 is TGTGCCAGCAGCCGCTCCACAGGGTTGGGCACTGAAGCTTTCTTT. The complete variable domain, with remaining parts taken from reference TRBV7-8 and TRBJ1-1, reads GAGVSQSPRYKVAKRGQDVALRCDPISGHVSLFWYQQALGQGPEFLTYFQNEAQLDKSGLPSDRFFAERPEGSVSTLKIQRTQQEDSAVYLCASSRSTGLGTEAFFGQGTRLTVV.

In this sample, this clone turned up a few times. This chain's CDR3 is CSVEATGNGYTF. The CDR3 nucleotides read TGCAGCGTTGAAGCAACAGGCAATGGCTACACCTTC. The chain uses TRBV29-1 and TRBJ1-2; maybe TRBD1 (5 bases). V gave up 1 base and J gave up 6 bases, with 9 bases separating them. Germline V gives CDR1 SQVTM, CDR2 ANQGSEA. The CDR3 extends over 12 amino acids.

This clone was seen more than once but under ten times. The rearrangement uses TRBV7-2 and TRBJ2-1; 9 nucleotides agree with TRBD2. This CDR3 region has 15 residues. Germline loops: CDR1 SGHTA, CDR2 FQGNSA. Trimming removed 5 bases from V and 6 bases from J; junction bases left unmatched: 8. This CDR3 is CASSLSGGGGNEQFF. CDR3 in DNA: TGTGCCAGCAGCCTTAGCGGGGGCGGGGGCAATGAGCAGTTCTTC.

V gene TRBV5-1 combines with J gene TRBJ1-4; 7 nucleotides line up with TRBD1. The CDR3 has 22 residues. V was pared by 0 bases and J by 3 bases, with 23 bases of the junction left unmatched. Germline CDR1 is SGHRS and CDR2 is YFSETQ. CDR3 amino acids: CASSLAVSGQGGRGVANEKLFF. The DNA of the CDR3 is TGCGCCAGCAGCTTGGCGGTTTCGGGGCAAGGGGGCAGGGGGGTAGCTAATGAAAAACTGTTTTTT.

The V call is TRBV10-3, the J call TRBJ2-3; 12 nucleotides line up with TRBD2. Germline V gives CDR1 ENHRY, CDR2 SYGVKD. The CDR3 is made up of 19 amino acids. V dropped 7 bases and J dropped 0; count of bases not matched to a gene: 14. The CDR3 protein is CAINVGASGRATSTDTQYF. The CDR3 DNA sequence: TGTGCCATCAATGTCGGGGCTAGCGGGAGGGCTACTAGCACAGATACGCAGTATTTT.

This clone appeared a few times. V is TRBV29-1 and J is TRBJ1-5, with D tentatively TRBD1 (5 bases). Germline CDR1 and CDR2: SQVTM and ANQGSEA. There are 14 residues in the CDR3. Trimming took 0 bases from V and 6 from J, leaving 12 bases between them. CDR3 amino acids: CSVEDGGRGQPQHF. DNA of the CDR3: TGCAGCGTTGAAGACGGGGGAAGGGGTCAGCCCCAGCATTTT. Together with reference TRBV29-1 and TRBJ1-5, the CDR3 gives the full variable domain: SAVISQKPSRDICQRGTSLTIQCQVDSQVTMMFWYRQQPGQSLTLIATANQGSEATYESGFVIDKFPISRPNLTFSTLTVSNMSPEDSSIYLCSVEDGGRGQPQHFGDGTRLSIL.

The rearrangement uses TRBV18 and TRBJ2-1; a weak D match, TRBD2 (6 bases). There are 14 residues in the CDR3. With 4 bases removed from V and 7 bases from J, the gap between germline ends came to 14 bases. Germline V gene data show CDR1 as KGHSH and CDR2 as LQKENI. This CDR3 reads CASSRLSGDNEQFF. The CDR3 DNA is TGTGCCAGCTCACGGCTGTCGGGGGATAATGAGCAGTTCTTC.

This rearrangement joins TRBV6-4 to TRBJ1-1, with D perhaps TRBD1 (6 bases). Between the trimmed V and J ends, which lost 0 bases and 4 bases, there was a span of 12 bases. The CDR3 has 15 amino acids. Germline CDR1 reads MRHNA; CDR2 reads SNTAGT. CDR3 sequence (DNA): TGTGCCAGCAGTGACTCTGCGGGGGGCGGCACTGAAGCTTTCTTT. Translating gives CASSDSAGGGTEAFF.